The subject of this entry is one T cell receptor beta chain. Its antigen is currently unknown. The data originate from a study of blood T cells in healthy people across ages. General study results and limits: Compared with aged donors, long-lived donors showed fewer expanded clones, suggesting selection.

Per germline, CDR1 SGHVS and CDR2 FQNEAQ. V lost 1 base to trimming and J lost 8 bases, with 12 bases between them. This CDR3 spans 15 amino acids. The second PCR ran about 6 to 12 cycles with a sample-barcoded 5' primer and J-beta primers. A template-switch adaptor with 12 random nucleotides tagged each cDNA molecule. MiXCR was run by TCRdb on the 5' RACE reads, yielding one entry per CDR3 protein. The sample records some 800,000 distinct CDR3 sequences, 25% being singletons. Drawn from each donor were approximately 10 milliliters of peripheral blood. The sample was also linked to a second study, of T cells of mothers and their children.

Sequences were obtained from blood. This receptor was obtained from a boy aged 5-17 years in good health. The rearrangement joins TRBV7-8 to TRBJ1-6, with D possibly TRBD1 on 5 matching bases. The CDR3 DNA follows: TGTGCCAGCAGCTTAGGCATCAGGGCTGATTCACCCCTCCACTTT. It translates to CASSLGIRADSPLHF.